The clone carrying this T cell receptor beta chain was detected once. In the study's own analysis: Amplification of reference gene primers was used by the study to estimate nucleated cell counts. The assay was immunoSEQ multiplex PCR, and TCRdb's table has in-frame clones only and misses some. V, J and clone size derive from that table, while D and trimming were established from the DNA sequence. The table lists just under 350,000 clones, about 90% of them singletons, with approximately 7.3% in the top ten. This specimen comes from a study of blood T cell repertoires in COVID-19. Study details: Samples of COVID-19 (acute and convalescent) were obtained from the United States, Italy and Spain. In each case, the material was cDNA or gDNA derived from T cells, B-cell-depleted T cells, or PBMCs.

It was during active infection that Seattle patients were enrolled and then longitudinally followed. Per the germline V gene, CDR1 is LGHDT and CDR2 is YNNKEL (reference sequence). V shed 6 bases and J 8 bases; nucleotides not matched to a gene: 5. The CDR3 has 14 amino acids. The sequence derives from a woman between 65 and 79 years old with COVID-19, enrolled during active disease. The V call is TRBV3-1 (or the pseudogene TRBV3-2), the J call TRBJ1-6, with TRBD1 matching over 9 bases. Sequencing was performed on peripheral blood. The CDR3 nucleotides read TGTGCCAGCAGTCGGACAGGGGATGATTCACCCCTCCACTTT. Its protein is CASSRTGDDSPLHF.